The entry below describes one T cell receptor beta chain. This sample is part of a study of blood T cell repertoires in COVID-19. Study information: Samples of COVID-19 (acute and convalescent) were obtained from the United States, Italy and Spain. Nucleic acid was either cDNA or gDNA, and it came from T cells, B-cell-depleted T cells, or PBMCs.

As originally analysed: Amplification of reference gene primers provided the estimated nucleated cell counts. Produced via immunoSEQ multiplex PCR; TCRdb's table is partial and in-frame only. From that table come the V and J calls and clone size; the DNA was used to work out D and trimming. The sample comprises some 65,000 clones, more than 75% of which are singletons, and about 17% rests with the top ten. This CDR3 contains 13 residues. V lost 0 bases, J lost 7 bases, and 5 bases lay in between. Per the germline V gene, CDR1 is SGHDT and CDR2 is YYEEEE. The receptor was derived from a man aged 35-49 years with COVID-19, enrolled during active disease. Specimen: peripheral blood. The chain links TRBV5-6 to TRBJ1-6; D uncertain. The CDR3 sequence: CASSLGRNSPLHF. The CDR3 nucleotides read TGTGCCAGCAGCTTGGGGAGGAATTCACCCCTCCACTTT.